A selection of T cell receptor beta chains follows, all from one sample in a study of vaccination and CD4 T cells after COVID-19. TCRdb fed the PCR reads into MiXCR, producing one record per CDR3 protein. Among roughly 20,000 distinct CDR3 sequences listed, roughly 55% were seen once. These receptors lack a known antigen. This specimen was CD4+ T cells from blood, cultured in vitro, taken before SARS-CoV-2 vaccination. The receptors here all came from a human donor who had recovered from COVID-19. Each CDR3 is given with its conserved first and last residue. The order of the fields is V gene, D gene, clone size, J gene, CDR3 protein, CDR3 DNA. The D gene is left open where the match is weak. Clone sizes are given selectively: once, few, many, or a class where the clone is expanded.

V: TRBV7-9; D: .; size: .; J: TRBJ2-4; CDR3: CASSLVGWNIQYF; DNA: TGTGCCAGCAGCTTAGTCGGCTGGAACATTCAGTACTTC
V: TRBV20-1; D: TRBD2; size: .; J: TRBJ2-1; CDR3: CSAGLAGGGDFYEQFF; DNA: TGCAGTGCCGGACTAGCGGGAGGCGGGGATTTCTATGAGCAGTTCTTC
V: TRBV6-1; D: .; size: .; J: TRBJ1-5; CDR3: CASKGTPAGNQPQHF; DNA: TGTGCCAGCAAAGGGACCCCAGCGGGGAATCAGCCCCAGCATTTT
V: TRBV11-3; D: .; size: .; J: TRBJ2-5; CDR3: CASSLVFGGETQYF; DNA: TGTGCCAGCAGCTTAGTGTTTGGCGGGGAGACCCAGTACTTC
V: TRBV6-2/TRBV6-3; D: .; size: .; J: TRBJ1-1; CDR3: CASSRTVFNTEAFF; DNA: TGTGCCAGCAGTCGGACAGTTTTTAACACTGAAGCTTTCTTT
V: TRBV27; D: .; size: .; J: TRBJ2-6; CDR3: CASREQYSGANVLTF; DNA: TGTGCCAGCAGGGAACAATACTCTGGGGCCAACGTCCTGACTTTC
V: TRBV24-1; D: .; size: .; J: TRBJ2-3; CDR3: CATSDSLDFTDTQYF; DNA: TGTGCCACCAGTGATTCATTAGACTTCACAGATACGCAGTATTTT
V: TRBV9; D: TRBD2; size: .; J: TRBJ2-3; CDR3: CASSTIAGVGTDTQYF; DNA: TGTGCCAGCAGCACCATAGCGGGAGTTGGCACAGATACGCAGTATTTT
V: TRBV6-2/TRBV6-3; D: TRBD1; size: .; J: TRBJ2-7; CDR3: CASSYGTATYEQYF; DNA: TGTGCCAGCAGTTACGGGACAGCGACCTACGAGCAGTACTTC
V: TRBV5-4; D: TRBD1; size: .; J: TRBJ2-7; CDR3: CASSAQGAHSYEQYF; DNA: TGTGCCAGCAGCGCACAGGGGGCACACTCCTACGAGCAGTACTTC
V: TRBV28; D: .; size: .; J: TRBJ1-2; CDR3: CASSPGAINYGYTF; DNA: TGTGCCAGCAGCCCAGGGGCAATTAACTATGGCTACACCTTC
V: TRBV2; D: .; size: .; J: TRBJ2-5; CDR3: CASTGPRETQYF; DNA: TGTGCCAGCACGGGCCCCAGGGAGACCCAGTACTTC
V: TRBV30; D: .; size: .; J: TRBJ1-6; CDR3: CAWSLRQGNSPLHF; DNA: TGTGCCTGGAGTCTCCGGCAGGGGAATTCACCCCTCCACTTT
V: TRBV11-3; D: .; size: .; J: TRBJ2-1; CDR3: CASSPRRSSYNEQFF; DNA: TGTGCCAGCAGCCCCCGCCGTAGCTCCTACAATGAGCAGTTCTTC
V: TRBV4-2; D: .; size: .; J: TRBJ1-3; CDR3: CASSQVRGQSGNTIYF; DNA: TGTGCCAGCAGCCAAGTCCGCGGACAGTCTGGAAACACCATATATTTT
V: TRBV7-2; D: TRBD1; size: .; J: TRBJ1-2; CDR3: CASSLGTGGLGHGYTF; DNA: TGTGCCAGCAGCTTGGGGACAGGGGGTTTAGGTCATGGCTACACCTTC
V: TRBV5-4; D: .; size: .; J: TRBJ2-1; CDR3: CASSRDNEQFF; DNA: TGTGCCAGCAGCCGGGACAATGAGCAGTTCTTC
V: TRBV7-8; D: .; size: few; J: TRBJ1-2; CDR3: CASSLGDGYTF; DNA: TGTGCCAGCAGCTTAGGGGATGGCTACACCTTC
V: TRBV7-8; D: .; size: .; J: TRBJ1-5; CDR3: CASSSYRIAGGNQPQHF; DNA: TGTGCCAGCAGCTCCTACCGTATCGCCGGGGGCAATCAGCCCCAGCATTTT
V: TRBV20-1; D: TRBD2; size: few; J: TRBJ2-3; CDR3: CSAGLAGASTDTQYF; DNA: TGCAGTGCTGGGCTAGCGGGAGCTAGCACAGATACGCAGTATTTT
V: TRBV6-2/TRBV6-3; D: .; size: few; J: TRBJ2-5; CDR3: CASAGGRETQYF; DNA: TGTGCCAGCGCAGGGGGGCGGGAGACCCAGTACTTC
V: TRBV20-1; D: TRBD2; size: .; J: TRBJ2-3; CDR3: CSASPLAGRHDTQYF; DNA: TGCAGTGCTAGTCCCCTAGCGGGGCGCCACGATACGCAGTATTTT
V: TRBV20-1; D: TRBD1; size: few; J: TRBJ1-2; CDR3: CSARGNRGQGNYGYTF; DNA: TGCAGTGCTAGAGGAAACAGGGGGCAGGGGAACTATGGCTACACCTTC
V: TRBV5-4; D: TRBD1; size: few; J: TRBJ1-2; CDR3: CASSAKRTGGPKNYGYTF; DNA: TGTGCCAGCAGCGCCAAACGGACAGGGGGCCCAAAGAACTATGGCTACACCTTC
V: TRBV20-1; D: .; size: few; J: TRBJ2-2; CDR3: CSGVENTGELFF; DNA: TGCAGTGGAGTGGAGAACACCGGGGAGCTGTTTTTT
V: TRBV20-1; D: TRBD2; size: few; J: TRBJ2-3; CDR3: CSAPNTEAGGTQYF; DNA: TGCAGTGCTCCAAATACCGAGGCCGGGGGGACGCAGTATTTT
V: TRBV19; D: .; size: .; J: TRBJ2-3; CDR3: CASTPRREQATDTQYF; DNA: TGTGCCTCAACCCCCCGACGAGAGCAAGCCACAGATACGCAGTATTTT
V: TRBV19; D: .; size: .; J: TRBJ1-5; CDR3: CASSTGDNQPQHF; DNA: TGTGCCAGTAGTACAGGGGACAATCAGCCCCAGCATTTT
V: TRBV15; D: .; size: .; J: TRBJ2-2; CDR3: CATSRNTLTGELFF; DNA: TGTGCCACCAGCAGGAACACGTTGACTGGGGAGCTGTTTTTT
V: TRBV10-3; D: TRBD2; size: once; J: TRBJ2-1; CDR3: CATGGLAGASNEQFF; DNA: TGTGCCACAGGCGGGCTAGCGGGAGCTTCGAATGAGCAGTTCTTC
V: TRBV20-1; D: .; size: .; J: TRBJ2-2; CDR3: CSASDNEDTGELFF; DNA: TGCAGTGCTAGCGACAACGAGGACACCGGGGAGCTGTTTTTT
V: TRBV20-1; D: .; size: .; J: TRBJ2-7; CDR3: CSAVRGLREQYF; DNA: TGCAGTGCGGTACGGGGTCTCCGCGAGCAGTACTTC
V: TRBV7-2; D: TRBD2; size: .; J: TRBJ2-7; CDR3: CASSSGGSFYEQYF; DNA: TGTGCCAGCAGCTCGGGAGGCTCATTTTACGAGCAGTACTTC
V: TRBV29-1; D: TRBD2; size: .; J: TRBJ2-7; CDR3: CSVGTSGRADGEEQYF; DNA: TGCAGCGTCGGGACTAGCGGGAGGGCCGACGGGGAGGAGCAGTACTTC
V: TRBV6-1; D: .; size: few; J: TRBJ1-5; CDR3: CASTPVGGLEKPQHF; DNA: TGTGCCAGCACTCCGGTCGGGGGTCTGGAAAAGCCCCAGCATTTT
V: TRBV7-9; D: TRBD1; size: .; J: TRBJ1-1; CDR3: CASSPGDRDVKEAFF; DNA: TGTGCCAGCAGCCCGGGAGACAGGGATGTAAAAGAAGCTTTCTTT
V: TRBV7-9; D: .; size: .; J: TRBJ1-1; CDR3: CASSFYARLGTEAFF; DNA: TGTGCCAGCAGCTTTTATGCGAGGCTGGGCACTGAAGCTTTCTTT
V: TRBV29-1; D: TRBD1; size: .; J: TRBJ1-2; CDR3: CSSSQGPDYGYTF; DNA: TGCAGCTCTTCACAGGGGCCAGACTATGGCTACACCTTC
V: TRBV7-9; D: .; size: .; J: TRBJ2-7; CDR3: CASSPGVPPGYEQYF; DNA: TGTGCCAGCAGCCCTGGCGTGCCACCAGGGTACGAGCAGTACTTC
V: TRBV6-2/TRBV6-3; D: .; size: .; J: TRBJ1-5; CDR3: CASSMAGRRQPQHF; DNA: TGTGCCAGCAGTATGGCAGGGCGTCGTCAGCCCCAGCATTTT
V: TRBV11-3; D: .; size: .; J: TRBJ2-3; CDR3: CASSLGGSTDTQYF; DNA: TGTGCCAGCAGCTTAGGCGGGAGCACAGATACGCAGTATTTT